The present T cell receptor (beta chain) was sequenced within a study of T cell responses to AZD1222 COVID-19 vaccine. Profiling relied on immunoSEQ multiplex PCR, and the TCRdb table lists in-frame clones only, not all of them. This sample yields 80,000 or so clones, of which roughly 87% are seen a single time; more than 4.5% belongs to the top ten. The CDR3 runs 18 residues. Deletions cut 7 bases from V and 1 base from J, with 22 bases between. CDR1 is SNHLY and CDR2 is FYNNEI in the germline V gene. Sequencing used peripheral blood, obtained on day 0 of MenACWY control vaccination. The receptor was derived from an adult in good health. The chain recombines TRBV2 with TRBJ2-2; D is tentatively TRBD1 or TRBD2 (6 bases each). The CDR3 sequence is CASIRGRTAGVNTGELFF. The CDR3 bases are TGTGCCAGCATTCGGGGGCGCACGGCGGGTGTGAACACCGGGGAGCTGTTTTTT.